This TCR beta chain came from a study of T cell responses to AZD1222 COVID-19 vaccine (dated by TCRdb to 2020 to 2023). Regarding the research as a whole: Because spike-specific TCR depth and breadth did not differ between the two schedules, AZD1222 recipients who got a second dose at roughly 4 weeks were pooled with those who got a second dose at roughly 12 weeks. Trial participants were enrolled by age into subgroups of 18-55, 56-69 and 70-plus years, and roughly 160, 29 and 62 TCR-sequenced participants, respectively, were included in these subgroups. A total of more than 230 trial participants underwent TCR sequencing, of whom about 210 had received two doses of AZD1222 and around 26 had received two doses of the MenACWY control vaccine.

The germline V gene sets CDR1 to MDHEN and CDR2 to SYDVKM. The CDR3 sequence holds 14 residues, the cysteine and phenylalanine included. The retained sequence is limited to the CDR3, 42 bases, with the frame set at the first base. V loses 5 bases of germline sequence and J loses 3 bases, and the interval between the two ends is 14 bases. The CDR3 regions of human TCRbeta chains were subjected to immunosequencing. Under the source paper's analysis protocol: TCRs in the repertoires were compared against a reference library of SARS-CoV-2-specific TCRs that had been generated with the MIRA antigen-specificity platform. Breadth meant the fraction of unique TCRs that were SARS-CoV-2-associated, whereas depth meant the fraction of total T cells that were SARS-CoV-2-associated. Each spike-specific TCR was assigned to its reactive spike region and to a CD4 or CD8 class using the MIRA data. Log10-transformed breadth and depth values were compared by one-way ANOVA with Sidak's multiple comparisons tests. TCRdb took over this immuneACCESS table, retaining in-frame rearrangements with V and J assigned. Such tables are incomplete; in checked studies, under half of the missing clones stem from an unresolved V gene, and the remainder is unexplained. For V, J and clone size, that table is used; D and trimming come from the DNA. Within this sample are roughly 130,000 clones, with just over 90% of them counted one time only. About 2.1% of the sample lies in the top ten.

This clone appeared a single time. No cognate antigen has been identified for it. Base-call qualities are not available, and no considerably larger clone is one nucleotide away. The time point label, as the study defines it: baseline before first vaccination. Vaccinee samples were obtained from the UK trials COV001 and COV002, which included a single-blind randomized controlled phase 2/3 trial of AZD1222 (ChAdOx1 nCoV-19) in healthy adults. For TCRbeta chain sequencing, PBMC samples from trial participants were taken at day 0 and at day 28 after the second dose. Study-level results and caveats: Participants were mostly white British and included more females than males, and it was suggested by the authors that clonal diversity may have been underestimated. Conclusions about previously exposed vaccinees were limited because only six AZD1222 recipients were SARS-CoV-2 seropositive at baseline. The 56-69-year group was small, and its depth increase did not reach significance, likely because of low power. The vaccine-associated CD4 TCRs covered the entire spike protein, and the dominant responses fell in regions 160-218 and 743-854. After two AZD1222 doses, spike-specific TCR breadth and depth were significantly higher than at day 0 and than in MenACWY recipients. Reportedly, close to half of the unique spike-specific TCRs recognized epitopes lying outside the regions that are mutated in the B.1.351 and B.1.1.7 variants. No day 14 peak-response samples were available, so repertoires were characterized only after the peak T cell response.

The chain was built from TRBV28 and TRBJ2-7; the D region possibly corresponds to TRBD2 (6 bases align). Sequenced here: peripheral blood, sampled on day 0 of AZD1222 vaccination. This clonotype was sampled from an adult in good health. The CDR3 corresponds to CASSPLAAVYEQYF. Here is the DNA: TGTGCCAGCAGTCCATTAGCGGCGGTCTACGAGCAGTACTTC.